This T cell receptor beta chain originates from a study of neurological immune-mediated disorders (dated by TCRdb to between 2018 and 2021). Background for the entire study: Of the approximately 34 multiple sclerosis patients, approximately 30 had relapsing-remitting MS and 3 had secondary progressive MS. The 90 to 120 TCR-beta libraries covered PBMC samples along with longitudinal samples, technical triplicates, and paired sorted CD4+ and CD8+ T-cell subsets. The study compared peripheral blood TCR-beta repertoires of HTLV-I-associated myelopathy (HAM/TSP) patients, multiple sclerosis patients and healthy controls using UMI-based sequencing. The cohort was made up of about 68 subjects, consisting of 15 or so HAM/TSP patients, 35 or so multiple sclerosis patients and around 20 healthy controls.

This clonotype has a count of ten or more. Its specific antigen is unknown. No qualities accompany the bases; no much larger clone lies one base away. Study-level results and caveats: Across subjects, expanded clones never shared an identical CDR3 amino acid sequence, which suggests that the TCR-beta repertoires in every group were private. No clinical or MRI features were associated with the MS cluster, and the authors said that larger cohorts are needed. TCR clonal expansion was greatest in HAM/TSP patients and smallest in MS patients, who ranked below even healthy controls. In a phylogenetic analysis, the repertoires of 18 out of 34 MS patients fell into a single cluster of related CDR3 sequences, pointing to a possible signature at the repertoire level.

cDNA was synthesized by template-switch 5'RACE using a primer carrying a 10-nucleotide random unique molecular identifier by which each TCR transcript was tagged. Over 200 million TCR-beta sequences, covering 15-18 subjects, were produced in each sequencing run. The RNeasy kit was used for extraction of total RNA. TCR-beta VDJ regions were amplified with primers for the TCR constant region and the 5'RACE anchor, using the KAPA Real-time Library Amplification kit. A first PCR added sample indexes and Illumina adaptors, and a second PCR then raised library yield. After Ampure bead purification, the TCR product of roughly 650 bp was size-selected on a 2% E-gel SizeSelection system. Before pooling, library quality was assessed on a Bioanalyzer, concentration was determined with Qubit, and library quantification was performed with the Kapa Library Quantification kit. An Illumina HiSeq 2500 was used to sequence the libraries paired-end at 2 x 150 bp. To increase sequence diversity, about 25-31% phiX was spiked into each library pool. On the authors' methods: Quality-filtered reads were processed with the UMI-based MiGEC pipeline, which removed over 75% of raw TCR sequences during error correction. IMGT germline references were used for aligning VDJ genes, and each clonotype was defined as a unique CDR3 amino acid sequence together with its V-J genes. Clonal expansion, Shannon diversity and CDR3 relatedness were evaluated with VDJtools (CalcPairwiseDistances, ClusterSamples), while phylogenetic trees were built in CLCbio workbench. Using coefficient-of-variation modelling across technical triplicates, the study counted a clone as expanded if it had at least 8 unique UMIs. TCRdb ran its own pipeline on the public reads, namely fastp trimming at Q25 and MiXCR clone calling, and kept in-frame beta chains. Duplicate CDR3 protein sequences are folded into a single record with the most common DNA and genes. TCRdb, not the original authors, processed these V and J calls. The sample data list roughly 59,000 distinct CDR3 sequences, and more than 4.5% of these were observed just once. Approximately 5.6% of the sample comes from the top ten.

Libraries from unsorted PBMCs were made from 2 million PBMCs kept in RNAlater at -80 degrees C until RNA extraction. Multiple sclerosis patients were enrolled in a US clinical protocol under which disease progression was evaluated by magnetic resonance imaging. PBMCs were separated from peripheral blood using Ficoll-Hypaque density gradient centrifugation and then cryopreserved in liquid nitrogen. The germline V gene encodes CDR1 SGHRS and CDR2 YFSETQ. V and J are truncated by 6 bases and 0 bases respectively, leaving an intervening sequence of 15 bases. From cysteine to phenylalanine, the CDR3 is 15 amino acids long. The read is trimmed to its CDR3 DNA, 45 bases read in frame from base 1.

Recombination connected TRBV5-1 to TRBJ1-1; possibly the D gene is TRBD1, per 5 matching bases. This TCR was recovered from a human donor with multiple sclerosis. The donor label of this sample is uncertain. Source material: PBMCs. The CDR3 sequence is CASTRDGALNTEAFF. The nucleotide sequence is TGCGCCAGCACCCGGGACGGGGCCTTGAACACTGAAGCTTTCTTT. Joined to the reference TRBV5-1 and TRBJ1-1 proteins, this CDR3 gives the full variable domain: KAGVTQTPRYLIKTRGQQVTLSCSPISGHRSVSWYQQTPGQGLQFLFEYFSETQRNKGNFPGRFSGRQFSNSRSEMNVSTLELGDSALYLCASTRDGALNTEAFFGQGTRLTVV.